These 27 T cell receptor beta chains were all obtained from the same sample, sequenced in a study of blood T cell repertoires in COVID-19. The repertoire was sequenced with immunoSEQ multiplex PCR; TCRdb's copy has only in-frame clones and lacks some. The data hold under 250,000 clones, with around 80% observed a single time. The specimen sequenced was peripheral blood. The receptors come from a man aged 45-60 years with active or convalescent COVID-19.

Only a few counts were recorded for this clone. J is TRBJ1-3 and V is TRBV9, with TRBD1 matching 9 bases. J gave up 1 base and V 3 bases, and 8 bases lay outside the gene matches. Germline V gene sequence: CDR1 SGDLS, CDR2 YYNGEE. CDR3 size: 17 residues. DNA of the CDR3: TGTGCCAGCAGCGGGTGGGGACAGGGAGTATCTGGAAACACCATATATTTT. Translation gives CASSGWGQGVSGNTIYF.

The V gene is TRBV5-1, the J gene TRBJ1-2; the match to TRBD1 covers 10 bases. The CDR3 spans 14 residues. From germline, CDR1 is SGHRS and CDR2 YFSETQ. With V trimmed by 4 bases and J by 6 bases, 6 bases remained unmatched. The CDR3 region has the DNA TGCGCCAGCAGCACAGGGACAGGGGTGCATGGCTACACCTTC. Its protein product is CASSTGTGVHGYTF.

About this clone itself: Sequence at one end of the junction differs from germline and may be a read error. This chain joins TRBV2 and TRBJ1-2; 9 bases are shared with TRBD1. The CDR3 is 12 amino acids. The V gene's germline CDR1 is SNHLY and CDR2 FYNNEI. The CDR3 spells CADGTGLDGYTF. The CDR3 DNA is TGCGCCGACGGGACAGGGTTAGATGGCTACACCTTC.

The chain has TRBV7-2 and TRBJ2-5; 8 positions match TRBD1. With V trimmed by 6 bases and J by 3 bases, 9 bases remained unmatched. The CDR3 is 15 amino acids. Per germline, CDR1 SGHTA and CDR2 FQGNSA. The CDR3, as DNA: TGTGCCAGCAGATTGGACAGGGCTGTAGAAGAGACCCAGTACTTC. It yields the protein CASRLDRAVEETQYF.

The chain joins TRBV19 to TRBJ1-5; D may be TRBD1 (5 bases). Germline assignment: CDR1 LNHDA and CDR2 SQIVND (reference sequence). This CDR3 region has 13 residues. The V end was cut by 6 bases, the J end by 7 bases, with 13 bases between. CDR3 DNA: TGTGCCAGTAGGCCCCTAAGGGGACAGCCCCAGCATTTT. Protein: CASRPLRGQPQHF.

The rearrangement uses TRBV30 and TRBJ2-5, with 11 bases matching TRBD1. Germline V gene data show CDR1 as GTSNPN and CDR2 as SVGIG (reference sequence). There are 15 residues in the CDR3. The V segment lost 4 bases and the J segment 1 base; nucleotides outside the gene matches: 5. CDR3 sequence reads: CAWNPGQGVQETQYF. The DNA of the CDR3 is TGTGCCTGGAACCCGGGACAGGGGGTCCAAGAGACCCAGTACTTC.

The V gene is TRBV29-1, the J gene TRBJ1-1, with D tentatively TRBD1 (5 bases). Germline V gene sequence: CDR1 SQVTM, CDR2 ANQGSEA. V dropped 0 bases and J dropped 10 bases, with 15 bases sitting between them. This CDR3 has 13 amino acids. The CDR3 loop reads CSVEDGQTDGAFF. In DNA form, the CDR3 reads TGCAGCGTTGAAGATGGCCAGACAGATGGAGCTTTCTTT.

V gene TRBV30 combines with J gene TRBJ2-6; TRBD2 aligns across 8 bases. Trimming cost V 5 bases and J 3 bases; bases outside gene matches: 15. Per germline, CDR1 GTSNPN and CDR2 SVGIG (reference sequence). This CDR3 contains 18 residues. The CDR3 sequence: CAWAGRRLAGGGANVLTF. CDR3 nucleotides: TGTGCCTGGGCGGGACGGAGATTGGCGGGGGGTGGGGCCAACGTCCTGACTTTC.

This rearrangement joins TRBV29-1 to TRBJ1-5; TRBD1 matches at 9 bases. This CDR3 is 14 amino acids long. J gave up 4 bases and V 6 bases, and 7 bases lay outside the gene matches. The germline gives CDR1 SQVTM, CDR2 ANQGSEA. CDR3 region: CSVGGDRDNQPQHF. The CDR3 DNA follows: TGCAGCGTGGGGGGGGACAGGGATAATCAGCCCCAGCATTTT.

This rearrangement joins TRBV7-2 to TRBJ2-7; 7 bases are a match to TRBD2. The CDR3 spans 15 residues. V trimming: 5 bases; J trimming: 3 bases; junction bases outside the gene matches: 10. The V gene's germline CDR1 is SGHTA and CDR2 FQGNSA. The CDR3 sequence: CASSPGDYLNYEQYF. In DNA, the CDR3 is TGTGCCAGCAGCCCCGGGGACTATCTAAACTACGAGCAGTACTTC.

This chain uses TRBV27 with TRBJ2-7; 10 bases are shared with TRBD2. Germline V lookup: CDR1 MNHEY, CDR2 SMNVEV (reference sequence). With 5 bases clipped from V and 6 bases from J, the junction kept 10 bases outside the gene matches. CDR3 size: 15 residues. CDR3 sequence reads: CASSMIAGGSGEQYF. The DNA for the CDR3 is TGTGCCAGCAGTATGATAGCGGGAGGTTCCGGCGAGCAGTACTTC.

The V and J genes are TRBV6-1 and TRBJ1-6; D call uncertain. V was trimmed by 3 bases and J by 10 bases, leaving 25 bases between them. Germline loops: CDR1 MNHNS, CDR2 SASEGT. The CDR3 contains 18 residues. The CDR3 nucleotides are TGTGCCAGCAGTGAGGGTCTTCGAGGGAGACCCCTATCATCACCCCTCCACTTT. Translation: CASSEGLRGRPLSSPLHF.

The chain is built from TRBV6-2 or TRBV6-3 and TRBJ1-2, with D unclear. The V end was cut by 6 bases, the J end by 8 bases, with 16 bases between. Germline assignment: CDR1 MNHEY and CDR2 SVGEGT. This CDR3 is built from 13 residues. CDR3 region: CASSLGHRAGYTF. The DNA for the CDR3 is TGTGCCAGCAGCTTGGGCCACCGCGCGGGCTACACCTTC.

This CDR3 is CASSLDRDYGYTF. The CDR3 DNA reads TGTGCCAGCAGCCTGGACAGAGACTATGGCTACACCTTC. The chain carries TRBV4-2 and TRBJ1-2, with D possibly being TRBD1 (6 bases). This CDR3 is 13 amino acids long. The germline CDR1 and CDR2 sequences are LGHNA and YNFKEQ. The V end lost 4 bases, the J end lost 3 bases, and 9 bases lay between the germline ends.

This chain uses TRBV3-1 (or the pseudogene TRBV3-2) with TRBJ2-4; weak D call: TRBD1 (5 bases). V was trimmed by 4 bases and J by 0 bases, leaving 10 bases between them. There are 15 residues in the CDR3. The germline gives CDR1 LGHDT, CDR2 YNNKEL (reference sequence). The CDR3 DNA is TGTGCCAGCAGCCGACTGGGGCTAGCCAAAAACATTCAGTACTTC. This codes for CASSRLGLAKNIQYF.

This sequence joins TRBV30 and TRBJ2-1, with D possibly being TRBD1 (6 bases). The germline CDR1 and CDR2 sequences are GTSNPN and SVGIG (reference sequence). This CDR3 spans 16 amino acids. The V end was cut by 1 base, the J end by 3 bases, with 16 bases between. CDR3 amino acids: CAWSATTGSGYNEQFF. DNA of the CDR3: TGTGCCTGGAGTGCTACTACAGGGAGCGGCTACAATGAGCAGTTCTTC.

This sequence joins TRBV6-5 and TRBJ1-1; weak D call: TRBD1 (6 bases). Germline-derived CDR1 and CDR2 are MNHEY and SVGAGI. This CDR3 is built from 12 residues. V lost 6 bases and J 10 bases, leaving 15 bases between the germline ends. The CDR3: CASSPGTSPAFF. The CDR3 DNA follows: TGTGCCAGCAGCCCAGGGACATCGCCAGCTTTCTTT.

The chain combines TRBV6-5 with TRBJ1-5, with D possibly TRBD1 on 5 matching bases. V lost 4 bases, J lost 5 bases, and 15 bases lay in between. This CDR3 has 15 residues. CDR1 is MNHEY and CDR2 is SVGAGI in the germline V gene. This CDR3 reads CASSWAPGVDQPQHF. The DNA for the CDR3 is TGTGCCAGCAGTTGGGCCCCGGGGGTTGATCAGCCCCAGCATTTT.

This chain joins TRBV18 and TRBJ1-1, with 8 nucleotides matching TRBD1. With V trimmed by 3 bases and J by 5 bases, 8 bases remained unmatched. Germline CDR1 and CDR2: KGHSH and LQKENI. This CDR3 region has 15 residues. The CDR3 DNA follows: TGTGCCAGCTCACCCCAGACAGGGGCGGGGACTGAAGCTTTCTTT. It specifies CASSPQTGAGTEAFF.

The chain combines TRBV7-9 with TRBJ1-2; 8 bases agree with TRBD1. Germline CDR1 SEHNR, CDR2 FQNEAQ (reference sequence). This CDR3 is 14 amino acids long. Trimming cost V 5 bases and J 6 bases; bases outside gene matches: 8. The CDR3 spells CASSPTGQGHGYTF. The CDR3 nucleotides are TGTGCCAGCAGCCCCACTGGACAGGGTCATGGCTACACCTTC.

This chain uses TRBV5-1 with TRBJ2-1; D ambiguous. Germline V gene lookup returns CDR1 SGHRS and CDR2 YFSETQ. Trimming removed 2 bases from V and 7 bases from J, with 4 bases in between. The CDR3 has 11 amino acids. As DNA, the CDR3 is TGCGCCAGCAGCTTCGGGAATGAGCAGTTCTTC. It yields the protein CASSFGNEQFF. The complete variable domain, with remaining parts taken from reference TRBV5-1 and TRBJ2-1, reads KAGVTQTPRYLIKTRGQQVTLSCSPISGHRSVSWYQQTPGQGLQFLFEYFSETQRNKGNFPGRFSGRQFSNSRSEMNVSTLELGDSALYLCASSFGNEQFFGPGTRLTVL.

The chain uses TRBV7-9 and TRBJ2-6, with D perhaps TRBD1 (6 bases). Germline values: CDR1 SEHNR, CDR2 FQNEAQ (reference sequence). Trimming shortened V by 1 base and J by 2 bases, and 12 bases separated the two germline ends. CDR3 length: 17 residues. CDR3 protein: CASSLVGRGTGANVLTF. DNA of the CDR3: TGTGCCAGCAGCTTAGTCGGCAGGGGAACTGGGGCCAACGTCCTGACTTTC.

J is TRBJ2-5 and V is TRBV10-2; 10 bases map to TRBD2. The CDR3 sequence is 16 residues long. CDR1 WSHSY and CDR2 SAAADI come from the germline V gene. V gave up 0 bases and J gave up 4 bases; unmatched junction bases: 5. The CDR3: CASSESTSGPLETQYF. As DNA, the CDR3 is TGCGCCAGCAGTGAGTCGACTAGCGGGCCGTTAGAGACCCAGTACTTC.

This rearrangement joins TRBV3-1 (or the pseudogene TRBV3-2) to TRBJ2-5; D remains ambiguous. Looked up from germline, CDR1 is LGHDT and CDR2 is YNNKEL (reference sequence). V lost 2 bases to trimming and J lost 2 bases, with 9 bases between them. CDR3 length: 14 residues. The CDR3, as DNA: TGTGCCAGCAGCCAACACACAGATCAAGAGACCCAGTACTTC. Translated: CASSQHTDQETQYF.

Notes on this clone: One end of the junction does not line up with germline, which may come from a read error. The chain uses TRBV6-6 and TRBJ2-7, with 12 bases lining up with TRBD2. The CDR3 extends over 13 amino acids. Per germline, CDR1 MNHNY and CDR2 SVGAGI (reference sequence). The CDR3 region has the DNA TGTGCCAGCACCAACACCCCCCTGACTAGCGGGGGTTTC. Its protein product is CASTNTPLTSGGF.

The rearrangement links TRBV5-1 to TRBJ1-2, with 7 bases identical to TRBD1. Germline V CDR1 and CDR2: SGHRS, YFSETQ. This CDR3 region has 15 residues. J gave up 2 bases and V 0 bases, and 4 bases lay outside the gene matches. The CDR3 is CASSLGGTENYGYTF. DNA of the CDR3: TGCGCCAGCAGCTTGGGAGGGACAGAAAACTATGGCTACACCTTC.

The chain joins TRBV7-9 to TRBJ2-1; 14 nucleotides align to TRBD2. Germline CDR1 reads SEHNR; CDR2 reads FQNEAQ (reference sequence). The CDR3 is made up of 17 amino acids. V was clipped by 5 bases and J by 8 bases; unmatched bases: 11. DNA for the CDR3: TGTGCCAGCAGCCGACGGATGACTAGCGGGAGGGCCGATGAGCAGTTCTTC. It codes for CASSRRMTSGRADEQFF.